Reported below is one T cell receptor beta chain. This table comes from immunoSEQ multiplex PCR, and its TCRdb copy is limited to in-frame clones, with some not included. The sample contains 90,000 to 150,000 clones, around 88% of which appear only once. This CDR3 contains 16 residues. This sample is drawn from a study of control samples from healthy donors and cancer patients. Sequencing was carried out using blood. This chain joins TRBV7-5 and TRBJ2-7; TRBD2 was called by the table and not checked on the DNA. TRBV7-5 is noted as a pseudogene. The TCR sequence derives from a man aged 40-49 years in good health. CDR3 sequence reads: CVRSNPGIQKGNEQYF. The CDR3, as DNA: TGTGTCAGAAGCAACCCCGGGATTCAAAAAGGCAACGAGCAGTACTTC.